What follows are 10 T cell receptor beta chains derived from one specimen sequenced in a study of T-cell memory formation after mild COVID-19. TCRdb processed the 5' RACE reads anew with MiXCR; each CDR3 protein has one entry. The sample shows 250,000 to 350,000 distinct CDR3 sequences, around a sixth of them seen only once. Source material: PBMCs or a T cell subset sorted from them (not recorded which). All receptors derive from a man in his late teens or twenties who had mild COVID-19 (a few samples of this study predate the infection). Cell type and time point are not known.

The rearrangement joins TRBV10-3 to TRBJ2-3; D is uncertain. The germline V gene encodes CDR1 ENHRY and CDR2 SYGVKD. This CDR3 is 12 amino acids long. The V and J ends lost 0 bases and 6 bases respectively, with 4 bases between them. CDR3: CAISESPDTQYF. DNA for the CDR3: TGTGCCATCAGTGAGTCCCCCGATACGCAGTATTTT.

The chain couples TRBV11-2 to TRBJ2-1, with D uncertain. Deletions cut 5 bases from V and 9 bases from J, with 11 bases between. The germline gives CDR1 SGHAT, CDR2 FQNNGV. The CDR3 sequence is 12 residues long. For the CDR3, the DNA is TGTGCCAGCAGCCCCCCGGGTGGTGAGCAGTTCTTC. Translating gives CASSPPGGEQFF.

This clonotype was observed a handful of times. DNA of the CDR3: TGCAGTGCTAGACAGGGTGGCAATCAGCCCCAGCATTTT. It translates to CSARQGGNQPQHF. This chain joins TRBV20-1 and TRBJ1-5, with D possibly matching TRBD1 (5 bases). V dropped 2 bases and J dropped 2 bases, with 7 bases sitting between them. CDR1 is DFQATT and CDR2 is SNEGSKA in the germline V gene (reference sequence). This CDR3 spans 13 amino acids.

This clonotype showed up just a few times. The chain joins TRBV20-1 to TRBJ1-1; D not certain. Trimming left V 5 bases short and J 6 bases short, with 16 bases between. Germline V gene sequence: CDR1 DFQATT, CDR2 SNEGSKA (reference sequence). The CDR3 sequence is 13 residues long. The CDR3 region is CSAYGLSYPEAFF. For the CDR3, the DNA is TGCAGTGCTTACGGACTTTCTTATCCTGAAGCTTTCTTT.

Only a few counts were recorded for this clonotype. For the CDR3, the DNA is TGCAGCGTTGAGGAACACTTGAACACTGAAGCTTTCTTT. Its translation is CSVEEHLNTEAFF. This chain joins TRBV29-1 and TRBJ1-1; D gene unclear. V was cut by 3 bases and J by 0 bases, with 8 bases left in between. The V gene's germline CDR1 is SQVTM and CDR2 ANQGSEA. The CDR3 is 13 amino acids.

The rearrangement joins TRBV29-1 to TRBJ1-3, with unresolved D. CDR3 length: 12 amino acids. Germline V gene data show CDR1 as SQVTM and CDR2 as ANQGSEA. V lost 4 bases, J lost 4 bases, and 8 bases lay in between. CDR3 coding DNA: TGCAGCGTTGGGCTGGGGGGAAACACCATATATTTT. It yields the protein CSVGLGGNTIYF.

This clonotype has only a few counts. The rearrangement links TRBV6-2 or TRBV6-3 to TRBJ2-2; TRBD1 agrees at 9 bases. The CDR3 consists of 16 residues. With V trimmed by 8 bases and J by 4 bases, 11 bases remained unmatched. Germline CDR1 reads MNHEY; CDR2 reads SVGEGT. In DNA form, the CDR3 reads TGTGCCAGCGGGGACAGGGAGAATTCGGGCACCGGGGAGCTGTTTTTT. It encodes CASGDRENSGTGELFF.

This clonotype was counted only a few times. The chain uses TRBV7-8 and TRBJ1-1; TRBD1 is a possible D gene (5 bases). Germline loops: CDR1 SGHVS, CDR2 FQNEAQ. Trimming removed 2 bases from V and 2 bases from J, with 12 bases in between. The CDR3 totals 15 residues. CDR3 sequence: CASSLYRGINTEAFF. The CDR3 DNA sequence: TGTGCCAGCAGCTTATATCGGGGGATAAACACTGAAGCTTTCTTT.

This clonotype has just a few counts. The chain couples TRBV6-2 or TRBV6-3 to TRBJ2-1, with TRBD2 identical over 7 bases. V lost 2 bases and J lost 8; bases outside the gene matches: 6. The CDR3 is made up of 14 amino acids. Germline assignment: CDR1 MNHEY and CDR2 SVGEGT. The CDR3 coding sequence is TGTGCCAGCAGTTACCTAGCGGCGACCCATGAGCAGTTCTTC. Residues: CASSYLAATHEQFF.

This clonotype was counted only a few times. V is TRBV7-9 and J is TRBJ1-2, with TRBD1 identical over 8 bases. This CDR3 comprises 17 residues. Germline V gives CDR1 SEHNR, CDR2 FQNEAQ (reference sequence). With 4 bases clipped from V and 4 bases from J, the junction kept 14 bases outside the gene matches. CDR3 DNA: TGTGCCAGCAGCTCAACAACCTGGACAGGGAATCGCTATGGCTACACCTTC. This sequence encodes CASSSTTWTGNRYGYTF.